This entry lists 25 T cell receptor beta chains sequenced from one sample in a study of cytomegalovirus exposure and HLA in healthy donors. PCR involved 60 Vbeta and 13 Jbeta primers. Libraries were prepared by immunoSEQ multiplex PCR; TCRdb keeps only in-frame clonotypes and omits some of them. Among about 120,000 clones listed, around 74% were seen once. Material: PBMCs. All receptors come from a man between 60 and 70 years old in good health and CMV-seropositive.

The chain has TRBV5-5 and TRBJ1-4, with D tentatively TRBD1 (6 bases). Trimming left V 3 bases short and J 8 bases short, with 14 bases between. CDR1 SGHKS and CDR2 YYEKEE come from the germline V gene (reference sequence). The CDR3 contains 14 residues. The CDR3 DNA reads TGTGCCAGCAGCTATGGGACAAGTAGAGAAAAACTGTTTTTT. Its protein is CASSYGTSREKLFF.

The CDR3 nucleotides are TGTGCCAGCAGCTTAGGGGCCACCGCCGAGCAGTACTTC. Amino acid sequence: CASSLGATAEQYF. The chain combines TRBV7-8 with TRBJ2-7, with no clear D. Deletions cut 1 base from V and 6 bases from J, with 10 bases between. This CDR3 contains 13 residues. Germline V gene data show CDR1 as SGHVS and CDR2 as FQNEAQ.

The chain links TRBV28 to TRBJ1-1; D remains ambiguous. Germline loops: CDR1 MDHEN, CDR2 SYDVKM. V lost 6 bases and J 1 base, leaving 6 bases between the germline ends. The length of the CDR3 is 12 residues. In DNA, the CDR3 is TGTGCCAGCAGAACAGCGAACACTGAAGCTTTCTTT. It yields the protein CASRTANTEAFF.

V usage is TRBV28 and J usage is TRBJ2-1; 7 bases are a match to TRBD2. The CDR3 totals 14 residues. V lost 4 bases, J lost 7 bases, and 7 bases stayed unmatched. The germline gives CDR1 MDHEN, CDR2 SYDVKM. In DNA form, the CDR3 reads TGTGCCAGCAGTTCGGGCGGGAGAATAAATGAGCAGTTCTTC. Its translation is CASSSGGRINEQFF.

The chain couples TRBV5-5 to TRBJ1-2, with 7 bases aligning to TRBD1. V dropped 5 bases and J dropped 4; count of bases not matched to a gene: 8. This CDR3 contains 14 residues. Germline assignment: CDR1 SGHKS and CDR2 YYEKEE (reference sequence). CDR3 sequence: CASSLFRDSYGYTF. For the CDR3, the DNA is TGTGCCAGCAGTTTATTCAGGGACAGCTATGGCTACACCTTC.

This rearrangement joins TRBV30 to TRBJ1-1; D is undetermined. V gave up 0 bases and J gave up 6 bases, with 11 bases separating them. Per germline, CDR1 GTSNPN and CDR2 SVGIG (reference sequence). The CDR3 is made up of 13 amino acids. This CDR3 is CAWSVEAASEAFF. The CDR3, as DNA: TGTGCCTGGAGTGTAGAGGCGGCCTCTGAAGCTTTCTTT.

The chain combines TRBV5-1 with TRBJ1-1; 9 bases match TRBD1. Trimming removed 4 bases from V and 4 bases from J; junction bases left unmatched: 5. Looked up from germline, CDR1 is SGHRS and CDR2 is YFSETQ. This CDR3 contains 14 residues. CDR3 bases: TGCGCCAGCAGCGTGGGACAGGGAGGCACTGAAGCTTTCTTT. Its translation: CASSVGQGGTEAFF.

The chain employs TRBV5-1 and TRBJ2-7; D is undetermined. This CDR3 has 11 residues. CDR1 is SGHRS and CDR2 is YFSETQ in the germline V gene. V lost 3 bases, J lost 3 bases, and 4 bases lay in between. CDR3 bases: TGCGCCAGCAGCTCACACTACGAGCAGTACTTC. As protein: CASSSHYEQYF.

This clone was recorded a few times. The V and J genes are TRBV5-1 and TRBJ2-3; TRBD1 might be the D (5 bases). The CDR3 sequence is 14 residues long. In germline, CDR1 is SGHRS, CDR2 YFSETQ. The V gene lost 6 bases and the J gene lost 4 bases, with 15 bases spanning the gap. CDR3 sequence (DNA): TGCGCCAGCACTCCACCGTGGGGCGCAGATACGCAGTATTTT. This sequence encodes CASTPPWGADTQYF. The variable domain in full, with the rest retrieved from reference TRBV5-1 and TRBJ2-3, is KAGVTQTPRYLIKTRGQQVTLSCSPISGHRSVSWYQQTPGQGLQFLFEYFSETQRNKGNFPGRFSGRQFSNSRSEMNVSTLELGDSALYLCASTPPWGADTQYFGPGTRLTVL.

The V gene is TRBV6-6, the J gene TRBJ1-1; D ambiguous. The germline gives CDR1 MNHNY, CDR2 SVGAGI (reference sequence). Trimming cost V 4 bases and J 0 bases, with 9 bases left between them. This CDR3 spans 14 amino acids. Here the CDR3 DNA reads TGTGCCAGCAGTTTTCCAGAATTGAACACTGAAGCTTTCTTT. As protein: CASSFPELNTEAFF.

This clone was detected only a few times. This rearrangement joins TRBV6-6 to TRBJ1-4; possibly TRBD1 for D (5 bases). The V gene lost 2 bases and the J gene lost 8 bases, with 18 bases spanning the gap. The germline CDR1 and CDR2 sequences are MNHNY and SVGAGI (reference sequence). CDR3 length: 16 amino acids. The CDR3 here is CASSYSGAAPGEKLFF. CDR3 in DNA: TGTGCCAGCAGTTACAGCGGGGCCGCTCCGGGAGAAAAACTGTTTTTT.

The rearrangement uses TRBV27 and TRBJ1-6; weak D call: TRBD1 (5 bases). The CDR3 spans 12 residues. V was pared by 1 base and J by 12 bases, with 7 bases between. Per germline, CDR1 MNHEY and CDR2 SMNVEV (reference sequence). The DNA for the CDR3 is TGTGCCAGCAGTTTATTAGGGGAACCCCTCCACTTT. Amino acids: CASSLLGEPLHF.

The CDR3 region is CASSSRDQPQHF. As DNA, the CDR3 is TGTGCCAGCAGTTCCCGAGATCAGCCCCAGCATTTT. This chain joins TRBV27 and TRBJ1-5; D is unresolved. Between the trimmed V and J ends, which lost 4 bases and 5 bases, there was a span of 6 bases. CDR1 and CDR2 from the germline V gene are MNHEY and SMNVEV (reference sequence). The CDR3 runs to 12 residues.

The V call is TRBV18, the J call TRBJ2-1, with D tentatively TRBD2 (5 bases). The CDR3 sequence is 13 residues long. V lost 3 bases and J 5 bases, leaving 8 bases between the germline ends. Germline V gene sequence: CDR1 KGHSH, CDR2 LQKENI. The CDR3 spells CASSPSGDNEQFF. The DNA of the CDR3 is TGTGCCAGCTCACCGTCCGGGGACAATGAGCAGTTCTTC. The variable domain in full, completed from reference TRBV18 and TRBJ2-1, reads NAGVMQNPRHLVRRRGQEARLRCSPMKGHSHVYWYRQLPEEGLKFMVYLQKENIIDESGMPKERFSAEFPKEGPSILRIQQVVRGDSAAYFCASSPSGDNEQFFGPGTRLTVL.

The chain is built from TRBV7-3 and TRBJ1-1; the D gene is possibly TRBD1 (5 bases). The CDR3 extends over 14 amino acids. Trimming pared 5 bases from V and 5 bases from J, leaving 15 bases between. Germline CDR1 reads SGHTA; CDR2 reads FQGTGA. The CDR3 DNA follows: TGTGCCAGCAGCCCAAACGGGGGATTGACTGAAGCTTTCTTT. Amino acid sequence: CASSPNGGLTEAFF. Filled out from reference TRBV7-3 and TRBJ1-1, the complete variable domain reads GAGVSQTPSNKVTEKGKYVELRCDPISGHTALYWYRQSLGQGPEFLIYFQGTGAADDSGLPNDRFFAVRPEGSVSTLKIQRTERGDSAVYLCASSPNGGLTEAFFGQGTRLTVV.

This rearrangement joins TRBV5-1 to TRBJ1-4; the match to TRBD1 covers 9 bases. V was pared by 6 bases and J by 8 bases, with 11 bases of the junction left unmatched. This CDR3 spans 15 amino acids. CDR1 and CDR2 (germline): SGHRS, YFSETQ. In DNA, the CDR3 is TGCGCCAGCAAAATCGCGGGGACAGGGACCGAAAAACTGTTTTTT. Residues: CASKIAGTGTEKLFF.

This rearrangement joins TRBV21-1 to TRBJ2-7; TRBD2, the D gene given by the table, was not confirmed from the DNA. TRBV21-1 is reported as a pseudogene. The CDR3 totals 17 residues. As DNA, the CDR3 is TGTGCCAGCAGCCTTAAATGGAGGGCGGATCCAACCTACGAGCAGTACTTC. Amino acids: CASSLKWRADPTYEQYF.

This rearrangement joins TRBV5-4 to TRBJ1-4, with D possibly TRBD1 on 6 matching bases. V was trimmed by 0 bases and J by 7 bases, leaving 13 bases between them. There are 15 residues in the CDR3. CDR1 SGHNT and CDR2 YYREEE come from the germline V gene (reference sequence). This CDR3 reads CASSLAPGRGEKLFF. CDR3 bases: TGTGCCAGCAGCTTGGCACCCGGCAGGGGTGAAAAACTGTTTTTT.

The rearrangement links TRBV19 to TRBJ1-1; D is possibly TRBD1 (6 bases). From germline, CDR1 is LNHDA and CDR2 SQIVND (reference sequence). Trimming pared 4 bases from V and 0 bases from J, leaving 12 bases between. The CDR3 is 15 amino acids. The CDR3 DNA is TGTGCCAGTAGTAGTAGAGGACAGATGAACACTGAAGCTTTCTTT. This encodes CASSSRGQMNTEAFF.

Written as DNA, the CDR3 is TGTGCCAGCAGTCTCTTCCAGGGAACAGATACGCAGTATTTT. Its translation: CASSLFQGTDTQYF. The V call is TRBV27, the J call TRBJ2-3; TRBD1 might be the D (5 bases). Germline V lookup: CDR1 MNHEY, CDR2 SMNVEV (reference sequence). The length of the CDR3 is 14 residues. The germline V and J ends were trimmed by 5 bases and 3 bases, with 12 bases remaining between them.

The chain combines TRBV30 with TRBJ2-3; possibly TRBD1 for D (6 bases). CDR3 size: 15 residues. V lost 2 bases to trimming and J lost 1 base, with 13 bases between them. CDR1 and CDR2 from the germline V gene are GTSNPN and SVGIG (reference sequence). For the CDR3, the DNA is TGTGCCTGGAGTCCGACAGGCCTTCGCACAGATACGCAGTATTTT. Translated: CAWSPTGLRTDTQYF.

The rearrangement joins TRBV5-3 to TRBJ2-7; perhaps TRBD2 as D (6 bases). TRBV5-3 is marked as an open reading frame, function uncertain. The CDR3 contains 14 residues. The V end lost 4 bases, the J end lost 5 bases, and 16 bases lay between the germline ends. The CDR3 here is CARSPSPGDHEQYF. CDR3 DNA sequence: TGTGCCAGAAGCCCATCCCCGGGGGACCACGAGCAGTACTTC.

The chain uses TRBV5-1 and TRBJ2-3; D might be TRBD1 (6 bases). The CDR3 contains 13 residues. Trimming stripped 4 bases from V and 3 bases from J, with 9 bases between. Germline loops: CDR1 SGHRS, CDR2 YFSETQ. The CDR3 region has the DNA TGCGCCAGCAGCAGCACAGGGACAGATACGCAGTATTTT. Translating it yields CASSSTGTDTQYF.

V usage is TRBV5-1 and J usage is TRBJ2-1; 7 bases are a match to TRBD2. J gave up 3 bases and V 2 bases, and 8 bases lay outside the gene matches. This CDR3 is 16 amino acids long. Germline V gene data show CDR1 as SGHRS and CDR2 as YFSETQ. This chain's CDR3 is CASSFNPGGLYNEQFF. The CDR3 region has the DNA TGCGCCAGCAGCTTCAACCCGGGAGGCCTCTACAATGAGCAGTTCTTC.

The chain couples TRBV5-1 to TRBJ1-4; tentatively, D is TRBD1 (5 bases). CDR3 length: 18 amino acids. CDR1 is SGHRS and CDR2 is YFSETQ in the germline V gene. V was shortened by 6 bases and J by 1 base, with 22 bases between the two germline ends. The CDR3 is CASKRGTLSSVTNEKLFF. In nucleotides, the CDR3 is TGCGCCAGCAAACGGGGGACTCTCTCTTCGGTAACTAATGAAAAACTGTTTTTT.